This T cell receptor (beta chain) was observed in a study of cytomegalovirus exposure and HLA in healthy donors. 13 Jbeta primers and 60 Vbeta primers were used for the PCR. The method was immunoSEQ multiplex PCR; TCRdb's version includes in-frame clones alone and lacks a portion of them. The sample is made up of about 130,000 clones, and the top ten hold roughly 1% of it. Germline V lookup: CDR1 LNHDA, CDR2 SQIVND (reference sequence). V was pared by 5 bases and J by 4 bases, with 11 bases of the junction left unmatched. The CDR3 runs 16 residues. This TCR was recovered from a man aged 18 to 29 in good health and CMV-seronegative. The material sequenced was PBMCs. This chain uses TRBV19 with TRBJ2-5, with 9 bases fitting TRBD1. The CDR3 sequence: CASSVTGGGVGETQYF. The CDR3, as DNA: TGTGCCAGTAGTGTGACAGGGGGAGGAGTAGGAGAGACCCAGTACTTC.